This T cell receptor (beta chain) was observed in a study of blood T cell repertoires in COVID-19. For the study at large: There were acute and convalescent COVID-19 samples, and they came from the United States, Italy and Spain. PBMCs, B-cell-depleted T cells, or T cells provided the cDNA or gDNA that made up the material.

The CDR3 covers 15 residues. Germline lookup yields CDR1 SEHNR and CDR2 FQNEAQ (reference sequence). Trimming cost V 1 base and J 8 bases, with 14 bases left between them. In the authors' workflow: Nucleated cell counts were estimated from reference gene primer amplification. The table came from immunoSEQ multiplex PCR; TCRdb's copy has only in-frame clones and leaves some out. For V, J and clone size, that table is used; D and trimming come from the DNA. The table includes some 250,000 clones, approximately 81% detected once. Sequencing was performed on peripheral blood. The rearrangement links TRBV7-9 to TRBJ1-4; D may be TRBD1 (5 bases). The sequence was obtained from a man aged 55 to 70 with acute or convalescent COVID-19. CDR3 DNA: TGTGCCAGCAGCTTAGGAGCAGGGCATGGGGAAAAACTGTTTTTT. Translation: CASSLGAGHGEKLFF.